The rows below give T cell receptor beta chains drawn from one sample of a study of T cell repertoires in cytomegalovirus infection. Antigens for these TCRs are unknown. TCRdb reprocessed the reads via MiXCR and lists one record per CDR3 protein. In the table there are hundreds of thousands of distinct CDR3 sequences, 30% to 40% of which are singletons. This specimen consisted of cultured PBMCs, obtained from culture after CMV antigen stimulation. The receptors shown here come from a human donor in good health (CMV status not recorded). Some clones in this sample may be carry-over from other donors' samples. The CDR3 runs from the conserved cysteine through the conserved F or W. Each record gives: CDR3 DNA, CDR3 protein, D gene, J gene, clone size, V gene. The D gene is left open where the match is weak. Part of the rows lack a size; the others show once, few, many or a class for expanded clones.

CDR3 DNA: TGTGCCAGTAGTATAGGACCGATTGCTAGCTATGGCTACACCTTC
CDR3 protein: CASSIGPIASYGYTF
D gene: NA
J gene: TRBJ1-2
clone size: many
V gene: TRBV19

CDR3 DNA: TGCAGTGCTAGAGTTGGCAGTAATAGCAATCAGCCCCAGCATTTT
CDR3 protein: CSARVGSNSNQPQHF
D gene: NA
J gene: TRBJ1-5
clone size: NA
V gene: TRBV20-1

CDR3 DNA: TGTGCCAGCAGTTACCTATCGGGAGCATACAATGAGCAGTTCTTC
CDR3 protein: CASSYLSGAYNEQFF
D gene: NA
J gene: TRBJ2-1
clone size: few
V gene: TRBV6-2/TRBV6-3

CDR3 DNA: TGTGCCAGCAGCCAAGTATGGGGGAGCTCCTACGAGCAGTACTTC
CDR3 protein: CASSQVWGSSYEQYF
D gene: NA
J gene: TRBJ2-7
clone size: NA
V gene: TRBV4-2

CDR3 DNA: TGTGCTAGTGGTTTGAGTAGGTTCCCAGATACGCAGTATTTT
CDR3 protein: CASGLSRFPDTQYF
D gene: NA
J gene: TRBJ2-3
clone size: NA
V gene: TRBV12-5

CDR3 DNA: TGTGCCAGCAGTTTTAGGACAGGGGGGAGTGAAAAACTGTTTTTT
CDR3 protein: CASSFRTGGSEKLFF
D gene: TRBD1
J gene: TRBJ1-4
clone size: few
V gene: TRBV12-3/TRBV12-4

CDR3 DNA: TGTGCCAGTAGTCCTAACTCTTGGAAGGGGTCCGGATCCAGCTCCTACAATGAGCAGTTCTTC
CDR3 protein: CASSPNSWKGSGSSSYNEQFF
D gene: NA
J gene: TRBJ2-1
clone size: NA
V gene: TRBV19

CDR3 DNA: TGTGCCAGCAGTTCGCGGACAGGGAATGAGCAGTTCTTC
CDR3 protein: CASSSRTGNEQFF
D gene: TRBD1
J gene: TRBJ2-1
clone size: few
V gene: TRBV27

CDR3 DNA: TGTGCCAGCAGCCCAGTCGGACTACCCGGCCGATATAGACAGCAAGAGACCCAGTACTTC
CDR3 protein: CASSPVGLPGRYRQQETQYF
D gene: NA
J gene: TRBJ2-5
clone size: many
V gene: TRBV7-8

CDR3 DNA: TGTGCCAGCAGCTTAGTCTGGACACAAGAGACCCAGTACTTC
CDR3 protein: CASSLVWTQETQYF
D gene: NA
J gene: TRBJ2-5
clone size: NA
V gene: TRBV7-2

CDR3 DNA: TGCAGCATAATATCCGGGGAGGGGAATGGCTACACCTTC
CDR3 protein: CSIISGEGNGYTF
D gene: NA
J gene: TRBJ1-2
clone size: NA
V gene: TRBV20-1

CDR3 DNA: TGTGCCAGCAGTCCTAACGGGGGCACCGGGGAGCTGTTTTTT
CDR3 protein: CASSPNGGTGELFF
D gene: NA
J gene: TRBJ2-2
clone size: few
V gene: TRBV12-3/TRBV12-4

CDR3 DNA: TGTGCCAGCAGCTTAGAAGTAGGGACCCAGTACTTC
CDR3 protein: CASSLEVGTQYF
D gene: NA
J gene: TRBJ2-5
clone size: many
V gene: TRBV7-2

CDR3 DNA: TGTGCCAGCAGACCAACGACAGGGCTCACCTACGAGCAGTACTTC
CDR3 protein: CASRPTTGLTYEQYF
D gene: TRBD1
J gene: TRBJ2-7
clone size: few
V gene: TRBV6-2/TRBV6-3

CDR3 DNA: TGTGCCAGCAGCCCCTCCTCCGGACAGACCTCCTACAATGAGCAGTTCTTC
CDR3 protein: CASSPSSGQTSYNEQFF
D gene: NA
J gene: TRBJ2-1
clone size: many
V gene: TRBV7-2

CDR3 DNA: TGTGCCAGCAGAGGACTAGCGGAGCAGTTCTTC
CDR3 protein: CASRGLAEQFF
D gene: TRBD2
J gene: TRBJ2-1
clone size: once
V gene: TRBV25-1

CDR3 DNA: TGTGCCCCCGGGGTCGCCTTGACCCAGTACTTC
CDR3 protein: CAPGVALTQYF
D gene: NA
J gene: TRBJ2-5
clone size: NA
V gene: TRBV2

CDR3 DNA: TGTGCCAGCAGCTTAACAGGGGACGGTCCGACCCAGTACTTC
CDR3 protein: CASSLTGDGPTQYF
D gene: TRBD1
J gene: TRBJ2-5
clone size: many
V gene: TRBV7-2

CDR3 DNA: TGTGCCAGCAGTTTATCCCAATTTAAGCGCCCGGACACTGAAGCTTTCTTT
CDR3 protein: CASSLSQFKRPDTEAFF
D gene: NA
J gene: TRBJ1-1
clone size: NA
V gene: TRBV27

CDR3 DNA: TGTGCCAGCAGTGAACAGTGGAATGAGCAGTTCTTC
CDR3 protein: CASSEQWNEQFF
D gene: NA
J gene: TRBJ2-1
clone size: NA
V gene: TRBV6-1

CDR3 DNA: TGTGCCAGCAGCGCCTCAGGACAGGCCTACAATGAGCAGTTCTTC
CDR3 protein: CASSASGQAYNEQFF
D gene: TRBD1
J gene: TRBJ2-1
clone size: NA
V gene: TRBV9

CDR3 DNA: TGTGCCAGCAGTTTAGGGGGTCACACCGGGGAGCTGTTTTTT
CDR3 protein: CASSLGGHTGELFF
D gene: NA
J gene: TRBJ2-2
clone size: NA
V gene: TRBV12-3/TRBV12-4

CDR3 DNA: TGTGCCAGCAGCACGAGTAGCAGGTTGGCGGAAAAACTGTTTTTT
CDR3 protein: CASSTSSRLAEKLFF
D gene: NA
J gene: TRBJ1-4
clone size: many
V gene: TRBV7-2

CDR3 DNA: TGTGCCAGCAGCTTAGCTGACAGGGCTGGGACCGGGGAGCTGTTTTTT
CDR3 protein: CASSLADRAGTGELFF
D gene: TRBD1
J gene: TRBJ2-2
clone size: few
V gene: TRBV11-2

CDR3 DNA: TGTGCCAGCAGCTTAGATGTGTCACAGCCCCAGCATTTT
CDR3 protein: CASSLDVSQPQHF
D gene: NA
J gene: TRBJ1-5
clone size: many
V gene: TRBV7-2

CDR3 DNA: TGTGCCAGCAGCTTAGCGGCGGCGGTGGGGGGTTACGAGCAGTACTTC
CDR3 protein: CASSLAAAVGGYEQYF
D gene: NA
J gene: TRBJ2-7
clone size: many
V gene: TRBV7-2

CDR3 DNA: TGTGCCAGCAGTTACAGGTCTAGCGGAGCCTACTCCTACGAGCAGTACTTC
CDR3 protein: CASSYRSSGAYSYEQYF
D gene: TRBD2
J gene: TRBJ2-7
clone size: few
V gene: TRBV6-2/TRBV6-3

CDR3 DNA: TGTGCCAGTAGTATCACGGCCGTAGACAATCAGCCCCAGCATTTT
CDR3 protein: CASSITAVDNQPQHF
D gene: NA
J gene: TRBJ1-5
clone size: few
V gene: TRBV19

CDR3 DNA: TGTGCCAGCAGCTTAACGATTGCGCGTCAAGAGACCCAGTACTTC
CDR3 protein: CASSLTIARQETQYF
D gene: NA
J gene: TRBJ2-5
clone size: NA
V gene: TRBV7-2

CDR3 DNA: TGTGCCAGTAGTACCAGGCCAAACACTGAAGCTTTCTTT
CDR3 protein: CASSTRPNTEAFF
D gene: NA
J gene: TRBJ1-1
clone size: many
V gene: TRBV19

CDR3 DNA: TGTGCCACACAGAACTCTGGAAACACCATATATTTT
CDR3 protein: CATQNSGNTIYF
D gene: NA
J gene: TRBJ1-3
clone size: few
V gene: TRBV28

CDR3 DNA: TGTGCCAGCAGCCTAGCCGGGCCCCAGAGTGACACCATATATTTT
CDR3 protein: CASSLAGPQSDTIYF
D gene: NA
J gene: TRBJ1-3
clone size: NA
V gene: TRBV7-2

CDR3 DNA: TGTGCCACCAGTGATCTACGAGCGGGAGCTAGCACAGATACGCAGTATTTT
CDR3 protein: CATSDLRAGASTDTQYF
D gene: TRBD2
J gene: TRBJ2-3
clone size: NA
V gene: TRBV24-1

CDR3 DNA: TGTGCTAGCAGCTTGTCGAGAGGCCCCACCGGGGAGCTGTTTTTT
CDR3 protein: CASSLSRGPTGELFF
D gene: NA
J gene: TRBJ2-2
clone size: NA
V gene: TRBV7-6

CDR3 DNA: TGCAGCTCCAGCTTTACGGGGACATCCTACAATGAGCAGTTCTTC
CDR3 protein: CSSSFTGTSYNEQFF
D gene: NA
J gene: TRBJ2-1
clone size: NA
V gene: TRBV29-1

CDR3 DNA: TGTGCCAGCAGTTCCGCACTAGCGGGCGGCGGGGAGCTGTTTTTT
CDR3 protein: CASSSALAGGGELFF
D gene: TRBD2
J gene: TRBJ2-2
clone size: NA
V gene: TRBV28

CDR3 DNA: TGTGCCAGCAGCTTAACACGATTACCCTACGAGCAGTACTTC
CDR3 protein: CASSLTRLPYEQYF
D gene: NA
J gene: TRBJ2-7
clone size: NA
V gene: TRBV11-2

CDR3 DNA: TGTGCCAGCAGCTTCCGAGGGGCAACTAATGAAAAACTGTTTTTT
CDR3 protein: CASSFRGATNEKLFF
D gene: NA
J gene: TRBJ1-4
clone size: many
V gene: TRBV7-2

CDR3 DNA: TGTGCCAGCAGTTCCCTCCGCCCGGATTCACCCCTCCACTTT
CDR3 protein: CASSSLRPDSPLHF
D gene: NA
J gene: TRBJ1-6
clone size: few
V gene: TRBV6-6

CDR3 DNA: TGCGCCAGCAGCCAAGGGGACAGGGCGGTGAATGGCTACACCTTC
CDR3 protein: CASSQGDRAVNGYTF
D gene: TRBD1
J gene: TRBJ1-2
clone size: few
V gene: TRBV4-3

CDR3 DNA: TGTGCCAGCAGCTTAGGAGGGGGAGGGAGCTATGGCTACACCTTC
CDR3 protein: CASSLGGGGSYGYTF
D gene: NA
J gene: TRBJ1-2
clone size: many
V gene: TRBV7-2

CDR3 DNA: TGTGCCAGCAATAGACAGGGGGCCTGCGAGCAGTACTTC
CDR3 protein: CASNRQGACEQYF
D gene: TRBD1
J gene: TRBJ2-7
clone size: NA
V gene: TRBV6-5

CDR3 DNA: TGCAGTGCTAGAGTCGACACAGATACGCAGTATTTT
CDR3 protein: CSARVDTDTQYF
D gene: NA
J gene: TRBJ2-3
clone size: NA
V gene: TRBV20-1